This is a list of T cell receptor beta chains from one sample in a study of blood T cell repertoires in COVID-19. Profiling relied on immunoSEQ multiplex PCR, and the TCRdb table lists in-frame clones only, not all of them. The table lists 200,000 to 300,000 clones, 88% of them singletons, with about 4% in the top ten. Sequencing used peripheral blood. The receptor source for this set is a man between 60 and 75 years old who had recovered from COVID-19. CDR3s include the opening cysteine and the closing phenylalanine or tryptophan. The D gene is left open where the match is weak. Size values are once, few and many counts, or a class for expanded clones, and some rows have none.

cdr3_nt,cdr3_aa,d_call,j_call,v_call,clone_size,cdr3_length
TGCGCCAGCAGTGAGAGCCCGCGGGGGACAGGGAACTATGGCTACACCTTC,CASSESPRGTGNYGYTF,TRBD1,TRBJ1-2,TRBV10-1,-,17
TGCGCCAGCAGAGGGACAGGGGATGGCTACACCTTC,CASRGTGDGYTF,TRBD1,TRBJ1-2,TRBV23-1,-,12
TGTGCCAGCACCACCCTAGGGCCATCAGGGGCGGTGAGCACAGATACGCAGTATTTT,CASTTLGPSGAVSTDTQYF,-,TRBJ2-3,TRBV27,-,19
TGTGCCAGCAGGACAGGGAACGTAATAGAGACCCAGTACTTC,CASRTGNVIETQYF,TRBD1,TRBJ2-5,TRBV6-5,-,14
TGCGCCAGCAGTCGGACAGGGGTGTACGAGCAGTACTTC,CASSRTGVYEQYF,TRBD1,TRBJ2-7,TRBV5-1,-,13
TGCGCCAGCAGCCAGGGACTAGCGGGGTCACCTTTCACAGATACGCAGTATTTT,CASSQGLAGSPFTDTQYF,TRBD2,TRBJ2-3,TRBV4-1,-,18
TGCGCCAGCAAAATGTTGGGGGCGAGGACTGAAGCTTTCTTT,CASKMLGARTEAFF,-,TRBJ1-1,TRBV5-1,once,14
TGTGCCAGCAGCGTAGGATCAGTGGGCCAGCCCCAGCATTTT,CASSVGSVGQPQHF,-,TRBJ1-5,TRBV9,-,14
TGCGCCAGCAAACGGACACCGGGAGGCAATCAGCCCCAGCATTTT,CASKRTPGGNQPQHF,-,TRBJ1-5,TRBV5-1,-,15
TGTGCCAGCAGTTTACAGGGGTCAACGGATACGCAGTATTTT,CASSLQGSTDTQYF,-,TRBJ2-3,TRBV27,-,14
TGTGCCAGCAGTTTATGGGGGGACAGGGAGGCTGGCTACACCTTC,CASSLWGDREAGYTF,TRBD1,TRBJ1-2,TRBV27,-,15
TGTGCCAGCAGCCCAAGGCCCGGGACAGGGGGCGGCGAGCAGTACTTC,CASSPRPGTGGGEQYF,TRBD1,TRBJ2-7,TRBV7-2,once,16
TGTGCCAGCAGCGGGGACAGATACAATGAGCAGTTCTTC,CASSGDRYNEQFF,TRBD1,TRBJ2-1,TRBV11-3,-,13
TGTGCCAGCAGTTTGGGACAGGGGCCCACTGAAGCTTTCTTT,CASSLGQGPTEAFF,TRBD1,TRBJ1-1,TRBV6-2/TRBV6-3,-,14
TGTGCCAGCTGCCGAGATGGTAGCGGGGGGTTGAGCACAGATACGCAGTATTTT,CASCRDGSGGLSTDTQYF,TRBD2,TRBJ2-3,TRBV9,-,18
TGTGCCAGCAGCCTCAGCGGGGGGGCCTTAGATACGCAGTATTTT,CASSLSGGALDTQYF,TRBD2,TRBJ2-3,TRBV7-3,-,15
TGTGCCATCAGTTCGGGACAGGGAAGCTCCTACGAGCAGTACTTC,CAISSGQGSSYEQYF,TRBD1,TRBJ2-7,TRBV10-3,-,15
TGTGCCAGCAGCTTGCATCCTGCGGGGAAGGGTGGAGATACGCAGTATTTT,CASSLHPAGKGGDTQYF,-,TRBJ2-3,TRBV7-9,-,17
TGTGCCAGCAGCCGGGAGGGGTTGCGCTTTGGCTACACCTTC,CASSREGLRFGYTF,-,TRBJ1-2,TRBV3-1/TRBV3-2,-,14
TGTGCCAGCAGTTCCCGACAGGTTGGCTACACCTTC,CASSSRQVGYTF,-,TRBJ1-2,TRBV6-2/TRBV6-3,once,12
TGTGCCAGCAGCCAACTTACCGGGGGCTCTGGAAACACCATATATTTT,CASSQLTGGSGNTIYF,-,TRBJ1-3,TRBV3-1/TRBV3-2,-,16
TGTGCCAGTAGTATTCGACAGGGCTTTTGGGAGCAGTACTTC,CASSIRQGFWEQYF,TRBD1,TRBJ2-7,TRBV19,many,14
TGTGCCAGCAGTTACTTTAGCGGGGGGACACACAATGAGCAGTTCTTC,CASSYFSGGTHNEQFF,TRBD2,TRBJ2-1,TRBV6-5,once,16
TGTGCCAGCAGTGAACGGACAGGGGGCAATAATTCACCCCTCCACTTT,CASSERTGGNNSPLHF,TRBD1,TRBJ1-6,TRBV6-1,few,16
TGTGCCAGCAGTTACCCCGGACAGGGGGCGCTTGCATATCATCAGCCCCAGCATTTT,CASSYPGQGALAYHQPQHF,TRBD1,TRBJ1-5,TRBV6-2/TRBV6-3,-,19
TGTGCCACCAGTGACGGACAGGCTAATGAAAAACTGTTTTTT,CATSDGQANEKLFF,TRBD1,TRBJ1-4,TRBV24-1,few,14
TGTGCCAGCAGCGACCCAGGGGGCAAAACTGAAGCTTTCTTT,CASSDPGGKTEAFF,TRBD1,TRBJ1-1,TRBV9,-,14